This TCR beta chain was captured in a study of blood T cell repertoires in COVID-19. The table came from immunoSEQ multiplex PCR; TCRdb's copy has only in-frame clones and leaves some out. The sample comprises under 500,000 clones, nearly 90% of which are singletons, and around 1.8% rests with the top ten. The V end was cut by 0 bases, the J end by 6 bases, with 15 bases between. The CDR3 length is 15 residues. Looked up from germline, CDR1 is SGHAT and CDR2 is FQNNGV. This sequence joins TRBV11-2 and TRBJ2-7, with D possibly TRBD1 on 6 matching bases. This receptor was obtained from a woman under 30 with acute COVID-19. The sample consisted of PBMCs or T cells enriched from blood (not recorded which). CDR3 in amino acids: CASSLELGGISEQYF. Here the CDR3 DNA reads TGTGCCAGCAGCTTAGAACTAGGGGGAATAAGCGAGCAGTACTTC. Looking up the rest from reference TRBV11-2 and TRBJ2-7 gives the full variable domain: EAGVAQSPRYKIIEKRQSVAFWCNPISGHATLYWYQQILGQGPKLLIQFQNNGVVDDSQLPKDRFSAERLKGVDSTLKIQPAKLEDSAVYLCASSLELGGISEQYFGPGTRLTVT.